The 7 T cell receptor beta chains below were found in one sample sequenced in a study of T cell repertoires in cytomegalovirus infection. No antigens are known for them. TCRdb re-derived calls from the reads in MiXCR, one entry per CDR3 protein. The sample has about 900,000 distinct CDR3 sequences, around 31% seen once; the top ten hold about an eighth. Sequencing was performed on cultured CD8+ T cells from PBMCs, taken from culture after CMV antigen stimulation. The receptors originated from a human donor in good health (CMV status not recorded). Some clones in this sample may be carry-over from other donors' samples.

In DNA form, the CDR3 reads TGCAGCGTTGAAGATCTCGGGGGCCGTCGAGGTGAGCAGTTCTTC. Its protein is CSVEDLGGRRGEQFF. This chain links TRBV29-1 with TRBJ2-1; the D gene could be TRBD1 or TRBD2 (6 bases each). Per the germline V gene, CDR1 is SQVTM and CDR2 is ANQGSEA. The ends were cut back, 0 bases at V and 9 bases at J, with 18 bases in the middle. The length of the CDR3 is 15 residues.

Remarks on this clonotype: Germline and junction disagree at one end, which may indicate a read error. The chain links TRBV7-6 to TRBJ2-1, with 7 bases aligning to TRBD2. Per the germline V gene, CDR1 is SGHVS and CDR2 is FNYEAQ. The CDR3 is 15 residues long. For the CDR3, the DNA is TGTGCTAGCAGCTTAAGCAGCGGGGCCTACAATGAGCAGTTCTTC. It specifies CASSLSSGAYNEQFF.

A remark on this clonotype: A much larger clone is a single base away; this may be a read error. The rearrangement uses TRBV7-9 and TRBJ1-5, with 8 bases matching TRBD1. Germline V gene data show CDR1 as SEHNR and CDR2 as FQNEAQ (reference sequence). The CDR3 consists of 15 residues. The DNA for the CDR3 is TGTGTCAGCAGCGGACAGGGCGGGGAAGATCAGCCCCAGCATTTT. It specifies CVSSGQGGEDQPQHF. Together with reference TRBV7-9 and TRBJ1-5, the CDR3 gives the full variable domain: DTGVSQNPRHKITKRGQNVTFRCDPISEHNRLYWYRQTLGQGPEFLTYFQNEAQLEKSRLLSDRFSAERPKGSFSTLEIQRTEQGDSAMYLCVSSGQGGEDQPQHFGDGTRLSIL.

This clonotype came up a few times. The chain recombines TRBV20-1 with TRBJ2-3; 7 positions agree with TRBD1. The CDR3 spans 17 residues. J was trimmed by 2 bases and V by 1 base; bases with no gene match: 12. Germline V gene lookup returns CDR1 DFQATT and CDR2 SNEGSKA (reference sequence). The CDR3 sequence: CSARAEDRVWTTDTQYF. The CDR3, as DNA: TGCAGTGCTAGAGCCGAAGACAGGGTGTGGACCACAGATACGCAGTATTTT.

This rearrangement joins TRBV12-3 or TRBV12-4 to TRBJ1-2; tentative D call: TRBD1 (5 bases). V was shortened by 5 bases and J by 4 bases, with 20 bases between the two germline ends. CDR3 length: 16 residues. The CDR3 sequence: CASSPGGGLDPYGYTF. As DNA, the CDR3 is TGTGCCAGCAGTCCCGGGGGAGGGCTCGACCCCTATGGCTACACCTTC.

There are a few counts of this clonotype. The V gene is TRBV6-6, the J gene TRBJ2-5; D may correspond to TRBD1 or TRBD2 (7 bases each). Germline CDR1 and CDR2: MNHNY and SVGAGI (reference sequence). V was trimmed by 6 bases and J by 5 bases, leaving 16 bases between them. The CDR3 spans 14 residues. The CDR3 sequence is CASSLAQGGETQYF. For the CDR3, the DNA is TGTGCCAGCAGCCTTGCCCAGGGGGGGGAGACCCAGTACTTC.

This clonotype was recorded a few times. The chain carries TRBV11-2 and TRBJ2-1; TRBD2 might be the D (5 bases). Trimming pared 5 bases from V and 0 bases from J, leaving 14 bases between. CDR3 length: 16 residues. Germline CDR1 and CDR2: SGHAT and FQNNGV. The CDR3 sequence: CASSNPGGGSYNEQFF. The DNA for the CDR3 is TGTGCCAGCAGCAACCCAGGAGGTGGCTCCTACAATGAGCAGTTCTTC.